What follows are 10 T cell receptor beta chains derived from one specimen sequenced in a study of shared clonotypes between healthy human individuals. Assay used: immunoSEQ multiplex PCR; TCRdb lists only in-frame clones, some missing. The sample holds roughly 110,000 clones, under 70% seen once. The sequencing input was memory CD8+ T cells sorted from blood. Subset meaning: CD45RO+ cells pooled with CCR7-negative TemRA cells. Source of these receptors: a young woman in good health.

This clone has just a few counts. This chain's CDR3 is CASSIVGDQYEQYF. CDR3 nucleotide sequence: TGTGCCAGTAGTATAGTCGGGGATCAGTACGAGCAGTACTTC. This chain uses TRBV19 with TRBJ2-7; weak D call: TRBD2 (5 bases). The length of the CDR3 is 14 residues. V was clipped by 1 base and J by 4 bases, with 11 bases between them. Per germline, CDR1 LNHDA and CDR2 SQIVND (reference sequence).

Points on this clone: This sample also contains other DNA sequences that code for the same CDR3. This chain links TRBV18 with TRBJ1-1; D gene ambiguous. The germline V gene encodes CDR1 KGHSH and CDR2 LQKENI. The V end was cut by 3 bases, the J end by 1 base, with 6 bases between. CDR3 length: 13 amino acids. CDR3 amino acids: CASSPRQNTEAFF. The CDR3 DNA sequence: TGTGCCAGCTCACCCCGACAGAACACTGAAGCTTTCTTT.

The chain recombines TRBV2 with TRBJ2-7; 11 positions agree with TRBD2. The J segment lost 0 bases and the V segment lost 6 bases, leaving 4 bases of the junction unmatched. This CDR3 is built from 15 residues. Per germline, CDR1 SNHLY and CDR2 FYNNEI. CDR3 DNA: TGTGCCAGCAGAAGACTAGCGGGGAACTCCTACGAGCAGTACTTC. Amino acids: CASRRLAGNSYEQYF. The full variable domain, with the rest looked up from reference TRBV2 and TRBJ2-7, is EPEVTQTPSHQVTQMGQEVILRCVPISNHLYFYWYRQILGQKVEFLVSFYNNEISEKSEIFDDQFSVERPDGSNFTLKIRSTKLEDSAMYFCASRRLAGNSYEQYFGPGTRLTVT.

The chain is built from TRBV9 and TRBJ2-7; 7 bases agree with TRBD1. This CDR3 has 14 amino acids. Germline CDR1 reads SGDLS; CDR2 reads YYNGEE. Trimming removed 3 bases from V and 2 bases from J; junction bases left unmatched: 5. This chain's CDR3 is CASSATGSAYEQYF. The CDR3 DNA follows: TGTGCCAGCAGCGCGACAGGGTCGGCCTACGAGCAGTACTTC.

The genes are TRBV28 and TRBJ2-1; 14 bases agree with TRBD2. This CDR3 contains 16 residues. Trimming removed 6 bases from V and 5 bases from J; junction bases left unmatched: 6. CDR1 and CDR2 from the germline V gene are MDHEN and SYDVKM. In DNA, the CDR3 is TGTGCCAGCAGCACAGGGACTAGCGGGAGAAACAATGAGCAGTTCTTC. It yields the protein CASSTGTSGRNNEQFF.

This clone was seen only a few times. The chain is built from TRBV12-2 and TRBJ1-5; no check of the table's D call, TRBD1, against the DNA was made. TRBV12-2 is a pseudogene segment. The CDR3 covers 15 residues. The CDR3 nucleotides are TGTGCAAGTCGCTTCCTGGACAGGGTTGGTCAGCCCCAGCATTTT. Amino acids: CASRFLDRVGQPQHF.

The V call is TRBV6-1, the J call TRBJ2-1; a weak D match, TRBD2 (5 bases). Germline V gene lookup returns CDR1 MNHNS and CDR2 SASEGT. CDR3 length: 14 residues. Trimming stripped 4 bases from V and 5 bases from J, with 12 bases between. The CDR3 nucleotides are TGTGCCAGCAGTGGAGGGTGGGTGAACAATGAGCAGTTCTTC. Amino acids: CASSGGWVNNEQFF.

The V and J genes are TRBV6-1 and TRBJ1-4; D unresolved. This CDR3 is 15 amino acids long. The V end lost 3 bases, the J end lost 5 bases, and 13 bases lay between the germline ends. Germline CDR1 is MNHNS and CDR2 is SASEGT. CDR3 loop: CASSDSGGENEKLFF. The CDR3 region has the DNA TGTGCCAGCAGTGACTCGGGAGGAGAAAATGAAAAACTGTTTTTT.

About this clone: The sample carries other DNA sequences with the same CDR3. The chain couples TRBV7-9 to TRBJ2-7, with 11 bases fitting TRBD2. The CDR3 extends over 16 amino acids. The germline CDR1 and CDR2 sequences are SEHNR and FQNEAQ (reference sequence). Unmatched junction bases numbered 3, after V lost 1 base and J lost 1 base. CDR3 sequence reads: CASSLGTSGSSYEQYF. The DNA for the CDR3 is TGTGCCAGCAGCTTAGGTACTAGCGGGAGTTCCTACGAGCAGTACTTC.

This clone came up a few times. The chain combines TRBV29-1 with TRBJ2-5, with D maybe TRBD2 (6 bases). V lost 6 bases to trimming and J lost 11 bases, with 19 bases between them. Germline V gene lookup returns CDR1 SQVTM and CDR2 ANQGSEA. This CDR3 region has 12 residues. CDR3 bases: TGCAGCGTCCTGGGGCGGGAAAGGGAGCAGTACTTC. As protein: CSVLGREREQYF.